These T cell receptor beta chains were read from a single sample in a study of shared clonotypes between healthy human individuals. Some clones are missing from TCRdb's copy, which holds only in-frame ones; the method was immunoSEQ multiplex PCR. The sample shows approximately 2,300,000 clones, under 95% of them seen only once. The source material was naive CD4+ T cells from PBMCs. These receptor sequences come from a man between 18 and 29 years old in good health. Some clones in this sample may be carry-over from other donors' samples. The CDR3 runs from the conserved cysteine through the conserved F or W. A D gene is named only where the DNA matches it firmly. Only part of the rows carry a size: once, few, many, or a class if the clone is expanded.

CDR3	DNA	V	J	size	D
CASSIAGGPNTQYF	TGTGCCAGTAGTATAGCGGGAGGGCCAAATACGCAGTATTTT	TRBV19	TRBJ2-3	-	TRBD2
CASSLGSLGNYGYTF	TGTGCCAGCAGCTTAGGATCCCTGGGTAACTATGGCTACACCTTC	TRBV7-9	TRBJ1-2	-	-
CASSQVFSIYSGNTIYF	TGCGCCAGCAGCCAAGTCTTTTCGATTTACTCTGGAAACACCATATATTTT	TRBV4-1	TRBJ1-3	-	-
CASSPPETSGEQFF	TGTGCCAGCTCACCACCCGAGACTAGCGGTGAGCAGTTCTTC	TRBV18	TRBJ2-1	-	TRBD2
CAISESGQGSNQPQHF	TGTGCCATCAGTGAGTCGGGACAGGGTAGCAATCAGCCCCAGCATTTT	TRBV10-3	TRBJ1-5	-	TRBD1
CAILSLDKYGYTF	TGTGCCATCCTCTCGTTAGACAAATATGGCTACACCTTC	TRBV10-3	TRBJ1-2	-	-
CASSSRQRGAYNEQFF	TGTGCCAGCAGTTCCCGCCAGCGGGGGGCGTACAATGAGCAGTTCTTC	TRBV6-6	TRBJ2-1	-	TRBD2
CASTGGGDYEQYF	TGTGCCAGCACTGGCGGCGGGGACTACGAGCAGTACTTC	TRBV2	TRBJ2-7	-	-
CASSVVGRQETQYF	TGTGCCAGCAGCGTAGTTGGGAGACAAGAGACCCAGTACTTC	TRBV9	TRBJ2-5	once	-
CASRQGGSEAFF	TGTGCCAGCAGACAGGGGGGATCTGAAGCTTTCTTT	TRBV28	TRBJ1-1	few	TRBD1
CASSPKGFYEQYF	TGTGCCAGCTCACCAAAAGGTTTCTACGAGCAGTACTTC	TRBV18	TRBJ2-7	-	-
CASSEAPRQFNEKLFF	TGTGCCAGCAGTGAAGCGCCAAGGCAGTTTAATGAAAAACTGTTTTTT	TRBV6-1	TRBJ1-4	-	-
CASSLLAGGTDTQYF	TGTGCCAGCAGTCTACTAGCGGGAGGCACAGATACGCAGTATTTT	TRBV27	TRBJ2-3	-	TRBD2
CASSRGANTEAFF	TGCGCCAGCAGCCGGGGGGCGAACACTGAAGCTTTCTTT	TRBV5-1	TRBJ1-1	-	-
CASRGQPIPYEQYF	TGTGCCAGCAGGGGACAGCCGATACCCTACGAGCAGTACTTC	TRBV2	TRBJ2-7	-	TRBD1
CAISGQGRETQYF	TGTGCCATCAGTGGTCAGGGTCGGGAGACCCAGTACTTC	TRBV10-3	TRBJ2-5	-	-
CASSFRFESSTNYGYTF	TGTGCCAGCAGCTTCCGTTTCGAAAGCAGTACTAACTATGGCTACACCTTC	TRBV7-9	TRBJ1-2	-	-
CASRSFEAGRNNEQFF	TGTGCCAGCAGGTCGTTTGAAGCGGGTAGGAACAATGAGCAGTTCTTC	TRBV28	TRBJ2-1	-	-
CASSQLGQGAPYEQYF	TGTGCCAGCAGCCAACTAGGACAGGGAGCACCCTACGAGCAGTACTTC	TRBV16	TRBJ2-7	-	TRBD1
CASSYQATSTSYEQYF	TGTGCCAGCAGTTACCAGGCGACTTCAACCTCCTACGAGCAGTACTTC	TRBV6-5	TRBJ2-7	-	-
CASSLEGPDFYGYTF	TGCGCCAGCAGCTTGGAGGGACCCGACTTCTATGGCTACACCTTC	TRBV5-1	TRBJ1-2	-	-
CASSRQGENTEAFF	TGTGCCAGCAGCCGACAGGGCGAGAACACTGAAGCTTTCTTT	TRBV11-2	TRBJ1-1	-	TRBD1
CASRRGDNSGNTIYF	TGTGCCAGCAGGCGAGGGGACAACTCCGGAAACACCATATATTTT	TRBV5-5	TRBJ1-3	-	-
CASSPGLAGNYEQYF	TGTGCCAGCAGCCCCGGGCTAGCGGGAAACTACGAGCAGTACTTC	TRBV4-2	TRBJ2-7	-	TRBD2